These 18 T cell receptor beta chains were all obtained from the same sample, sequenced in a study of cytomegalovirus exposure and HLA in healthy donors (dated by TCRdb to the late 2010s). Library method: the immunoSEQ multiplex PCR assay. For the multiplex PCR, a mixture combining 60 forward primers for TCR Vbeta segments and 13 reverse primers for TCR Jbeta segments was used. TCRdb stores this immuneACCESS table with in-frame sequences only. Part of the clones is absent; in the studies checked, under half of the shortfall reflects unresolved V genes, and no reason is known for the rest. The sample has about 140,000 clones on record, 65% to 80% of them singletons. 3% to 3.5% of the sample goes to the ten largest clones. The sample was PBMCs. The source is a man in his forties or fifties in good health and CMV-seronegative.

V and J are TRBV7-3 and TRBJ2-1, with D possibly TRBD2 on 5 matching bases. Trimming left V 3 bases short and J 0 bases short, with 9 bases between. The germline CDR1 and CDR2 sequences are SGHTA and FQGTGA. This CDR3 is built from 15 residues. CDR3 protein: CASSLDWSSYNEQFF. The CDR3 DNA reads as TGTGCCAGCAGCTTGGACTGGAGCTCCTACAATGAGCAGTTCTTC.

The rearrangement links TRBV5-1 to TRBJ2-5; 7 bases are a match to TRBD2. The J call may be in error: the DNA end matches TRBJ2-7 better. CDR1 and CDR2 (germline): SGHRS, YFSETQ. There are 15 residues in the CDR3. The CDR3 here is CASSLGTSPPYEQYF. The CDR3 bases are TGCGCCAGCAGCTTGGGGACTAGTCCACCCTACGAGCAGTACTTC.

The rearrangement links TRBV27 to TRBJ1-5, with 9 bases matching TRBD1. The CDR3 loop spans 14 amino acids. The germline gives CDR1 MNHEY, CDR2 SMNVEV (reference sequence). J gave up 7 bases and V 10 bases, and 11 bases lay outside the gene matches. CDR3 region: CATGGQGLGQPQHF. In DNA, the CDR3 is TGTGCCACCGGGGGACAGGGTTTAGGGCAGCCCCAGCATTTT.

The rearrangement uses TRBV28 and TRBJ1-1; TRBD1 is a possible D gene (6 bases). The germline V and J ends were trimmed by 2 bases and 1 base, with 8 bases remaining between them. This CDR3 has 14 amino acids. The germline CDR1 and CDR2 sequences are MDHEN and SYDVKM. The CDR3 protein is CASSLETGNTEAFF. As DNA, the CDR3 is TGTGCCAGCAGTTTAGAGACAGGGAACACTGAAGCTTTCTTT.

This clone was found a few times. The chain uses TRBV11-3 and TRBJ1-1; unclear D gene. Germline V gives CDR1 SGHNT, CDR2 YENEEA. The CDR3 is 13 residues long. V was pared by 4 bases and J by 6 bases, with 12 bases between. In nucleotides, the CDR3 is TGTGCCAGCAGCTCCTCAAGCGGGGCTGAAGCTTTCTTT. Translation gives CASSSSSGAEAFF.

The genes are TRBV5-1 and TRBJ2-3; 10 nucleotides agree with TRBD2. Trimming at V came to 0 bases and at J to 2 bases, leaving 3 bases not matched to a gene. Germline V lookup: CDR1 SGHRS, CDR2 YFSETQ. The CDR3 consists of 16 residues. The CDR3 DNA sequence: TGCGCCAGCAGCTTGGCTAGCGGGAGTATCACAGATACGCAGTATTTT. It yields the protein CASSLASGSITDTQYF.

V usage is TRBV7-9 and J usage is TRBJ2-3, with a tentative D call TRBD2 (6 bases). The V and J ends lost 7 bases and 6 bases respectively, with 20 bases between them. CDR1 and CDR2 (germline): SEHNR, FQNEAQ (reference sequence). The CDR3 is 15 amino acids. The CDR3 sequence is CASTRDSPPMDTQYF. The CDR3 bases are TGTGCCAGCACCCGGGACTCGCCTCCCATGGATACGCAGTATTTT.

This clone was counted once. J is TRBJ2-2 and V is TRBV7-9; possibly TRBD2 for D (6 bases). This CDR3 has 13 amino acids. The germline V gene has CDR1 SEHNR and CDR2 FQNEAQ (reference sequence). With 5 bases removed from V and 7 bases from J, the gap between germline ends came to 11 bases. CDR3 sequence: CASSPGASGELFF. In nucleotides, the CDR3 is TGTGCCAGCAGCCCGGGAGCGAGCGGGGAGCTGTTTTTT.

V is TRBV30 and J is TRBJ2-7; D might be TRBD2 (6 bases). Trimming left V 3 bases short and J 1 base short, with 10 bases between. CDR3 size: 13 residues. CDR1 is GTSNPN, CDR2 SVGIG, per germline (reference sequence). Here the CDR3 DNA reads TGTGCCTGGAGCCCGGGACTTTCCTACGAGCAGTACTTC. Translating it yields CAWSPGLSYEQYF.

The chain uses TRBV6-5 and TRBJ2-7, with D perhaps TRBD1 (6 bases). Between the trimmed V and J ends, which lost 0 bases and 4 bases, there was a span of 13 bases. This CDR3 spans 15 amino acids. CDR1 is MNHEY, CDR2 SVGAGI, per germline. CDR3 bases: TGTGCCAGCAGTTACTCGATACAGGGTGGTTACGAGCAGTACTTC. It yields the protein CASSYSIQGGYEQYF.

The rearrangement uses TRBV5-5 and TRBJ1-2; D remains ambiguous. The CDR3 extends over 15 amino acids. V was trimmed by 0 bases and J by 5 bases, leaving 14 bases between them. Germline V gives CDR1 SGHKS, CDR2 YYEKEE (reference sequence). CDR3 residues: CASSLAIEGLYGYTF. The CDR3 coding sequence is TGTGCCAGCAGCTTGGCCATAGAGGGCTTGTATGGCTACACCTTC.

V gene TRBV29-1 combines with J gene TRBJ2-1; 7 bases align to TRBD1. The CDR3 is made up of 15 amino acids. The junction had 11 bases not matched to a gene; V was cut back by 8 bases and J by 1 base. Germline V gives CDR1 SQVTM, CDR2 ANQGSEA. CDR3 DNA sequence: TGCAGCCACAGGACAGGTACAATGTCCTACAATGAGCAGTTCTTC. Protein sequence: CSHRTGTMSYNEQFF.

This chain connects TRBV12-1 to TRBJ2-7; the table names TRBD2, a call not compared with the DNA. TRBV12-1 is annotated as a pseudogene. The CDR3 is made up of 16 amino acids. CDR3 DNA sequence: TGTGCCAGCAGCTTTGAGGGCGGGGGTGATTTGTGGGAGCAGTACTTC. This gives the protein CASSFEGGGDLWEQYF.

The J gene is TRBJ2-2, the V gene TRBV30; 7 bases align to TRBD2. V lost 3 bases to trimming and J lost 8 bases; unmatched junction nucleotides: 6. CDR3 length: 13 residues. The germline CDR1 and CDR2 sequences are GTSNPN and SVGIG (reference sequence). The CDR3 coding sequence is TGTGCCTGGAGGAAGAGCGGGGTGGGGGAGCTGTTTTTT. It specifies CAWRKSGVGELFF.

The chain combines TRBV7-6 with TRBJ2-7; D gene ambiguous. V dropped 4 bases and J dropped 6 bases, with 10 bases sitting between them. Germline V CDR1 and CDR2: SGHVS, FNYEAQ. CDR3 length equals 12 residues. CDR3 in amino acids: CASSSARSEQYF. The CDR3 DNA reads as TGTGCCAGCAGCTCCGCTAGGTCCGAGCAGTACTTC.

The chain combines TRBV7-2 with TRBJ1-4; 8 bases are shared with TRBD1. V shed 5 bases, J shed 4 bases, and the junction held 6 bases outside the gene matches. CDR1 is SGHTA, CDR2 FQGNSA, per germline. The CDR3 is 15 amino acids. The CDR3 spells CASSPNGQGNEKLFF. The CDR3 DNA sequence: TGTGCCAGCAGCCCCAATGGACAGGGTAATGAAAAACTGTTTTTT. Full variable domain (missing parts from reference TRBV7-2 and TRBJ1-4): GAGVSQSPSNKVTEKGKDVELRCDPISGHTALYWYRQSLGQGLEFLIYFQGNSAPDKSGLPSDRFSAERTGGSVSTLTIQRTQQEDSAVYLCASSPNGQGNEKLFFGSGTQLSVL.

This clone came up once. The chain uses TRBV5-1 and TRBJ2-7; a weak D match, TRBD1 (6 bases). This CDR3 has 14 residues. Between the trimmed V and J ends, which lost 1 base and 2 bases, there was a span of 10 bases. Germline values: CDR1 SGHRS, CDR2 YFSETQ. The chain's CDR3 is CASSLRGQTYEQYF. The CDR3 DNA reads as TGCGCCAGCAGCTTGCGTGGACAGACCTACGAGCAGTACTTC.

V is TRBV27 and J is TRBJ2-5; 7 bases match TRBD2. The CDR3 sequence is 15 residues long. With 1 base clipped from V and 5 bases from J, the junction kept 7 bases outside the gene matches. Per germline, CDR1 MNHEY and CDR2 SMNVEV (reference sequence). Here the CDR3 reads CASSLLAGVVETQYF. In DNA, the CDR3 is TGTGCCAGCAGTTTATTGGCGGGAGTGGTGGAGACCCAGTACTTC.